The clone carrying this T cell receptor beta chain has more than one count but fewer than ten. The V end was cut by 3 bases, the J end by 1 base, with 6 bases between. The CDR3 has 13 residues. The source of the sample is a study of T cell responses to AZD1222 COVID-19 vaccine. The data were produced by immunoSEQ multiplex PCR, yet TCRdb's version contains in-frame clones alone and is incomplete. The sample holds 110,000 or so clones; approximately 88% are singletons and the top ten take less than 6.5%. The sequence was collected from an adult who received the AZD1222 COVID-19 vaccine. This chain links TRBV12-3 or TRBV12-4 with TRBJ1-2; D gene uncertain. Sequenced here: peripheral blood, sampled 28 days after the second AZD1222 dose. The CDR3 protein is CASSFWDNYGYTF. DNA for the CDR3: TGTGCCAGCAGTTTTTGGGATAACTATGGCTACACCTTC.